This T cell receptor beta chain was sequenced for a study of cytomegalovirus exposure and HLA in healthy donors. This CDR3 is 13 amino acids long. Germline V CDR1 and CDR2: KGHSY, FQNENV. The V and J ends lost 3 bases and 5 bases, in that order; junction bases with no gene match: 3. Note on this clone: Its antigen is not identified.

There were likely unrecorded immune exposures, though donors were nominally healthy when sampled. 13 Jbeta primers and 60 Vbeta primers were used for the PCR. The protocol was immunoSEQ multiplex PCR, while the TCRdb copy is restricted to in-frame clones and leaves out a portion. The sample yields more than 100,000 clones, roughly 80% seen once. Study results and caveats: In a later analysis, V- and J-gene trimming of beta chains associated with a DCLRE1C missense variant, replicated independently. The HLA-A and HLA-B alleles of most subjects were reportedly predicted accurately from TCR beta sequences.

Sequencing was performed on PBMCs. This clonotype was obtained from a man aged 35-49 years in good health and CMV-seronegative. This chain links TRBV16 with TRBJ1-2; 7 positions match TRBD1. In DNA, the CDR3 is TGTGCCAGCAGCCAGGACAGGAAATATGGCTACACCTTC. Translating it yields CASSQDRKYGYTF. The whole variable domain, remainder taken from reference TRBV16 and TRBJ1-2, is GEEVAQTPKHLVRGEGQKAKLYCAPIKGHSYVFWYQQVLKNEFKFLISFQNENVFDETGMPKERFSAKCLPNSPCSLEIQATKLEDSAVYFCASSQDRKYGYTFGSGTRLTVV.